The 3 T cell receptor beta chains in this list originate from one sample, sequenced in a study of metastatic and nonmetastatic thyroid tumors. Thyroid surgery was preceded by no treatment in any patient. TCRdb used MiXCR to call clones anew from the PCR reads. The sample includes 4,500 to 5,500 clones, 30% to 40% seen only once; the top ten take 25% to 35%. Sequenced: adjacent normal tissue. These receptors were collected from a male donor with papillary thyroid cancer or a benign thyroid nodule (not recorded which). Some clones in this sample may be carry-over from other donors' samples.

As regards this clone: One junction end does not reproduce the germline sequence, and a read error may be involved. This chain links TRBV15 with TRBJ1-6, with 7 bases fitting TRBD1. Germline V lookup: CDR1 LNHNV, CDR2 YYDKDF (reference sequence). The CDR3 contains 17 residues. Written as DNA, the CDR3 is TGTTCCACCAGCAGAGTGGGAGAGGGGGCGAAAAATTCACCCCTCCACTTT. Translating gives CSTSRVGEGAKNSPLHF.

The chain has TRBV24-1 and TRBJ2-6; no definite D call. The CDR3 is 14 amino acids. V was trimmed by 4 bases and J by 0 bases, leaving 3 bases between them. Germline assignment: CDR1 KGHDR and CDR2 SFDVKD. The CDR3 loop reads CATSEDSGANVLTF. DNA of the CDR3: TGTGCCACCAGTGAGGACTCTGGGGCCAACGTCCTGACTTTC.

This chain joins TRBV11-2 and TRBJ2-1; possible D gene TRBD2, 5 bases. In germline, CDR1 is SGHAT, CDR2 FQNNGV. The CDR3 is 15 amino acids. V was cut by 0 bases and J by 3 bases, with 9 bases left in between. CDR3 DNA: TGTGCCAGCAGCTTAGAGTTAGCGAGCTACAATGAGCAGTTCTTC. It is translated as CASSLELASYNEQFF.